This TCR beta chain was identified during a study of CD8 T cells in ankylosing spondylitis. Study-level findings and limits: Seemingly distinctive of ankylosing spondylitis blood was a TCR beta motif formed by eight highly homologous variants.

As concerns this clonotype: Antigen specificity is unknown.

CDR3 size: 12 residues. In germline, CDR1 is DFQATT, CDR2 SNEGSKA (reference sequence). V gave up 5 bases and J gave up 4 bases, with 11 bases separating them. Each CDR3 protein is one row after TCRdb ran MiXCR on the 5' RACE reads. This sample has more than 250,000 distinct CDR3 sequences, with around 8% found just once. The rearrangement uses TRBV20-1 and TRBJ1-2; D is uncertain. This TCR derives from a male donor with ankylosing spondylitis. The specimen was blood, either unsorted or a sorted T cell fraction (not recorded which). The CDR3 spells CSAPHVSYGYTF. The CDR3 DNA is TGCAGTGCTCCCCATGTCTCCTATGGCTACACCTTC.